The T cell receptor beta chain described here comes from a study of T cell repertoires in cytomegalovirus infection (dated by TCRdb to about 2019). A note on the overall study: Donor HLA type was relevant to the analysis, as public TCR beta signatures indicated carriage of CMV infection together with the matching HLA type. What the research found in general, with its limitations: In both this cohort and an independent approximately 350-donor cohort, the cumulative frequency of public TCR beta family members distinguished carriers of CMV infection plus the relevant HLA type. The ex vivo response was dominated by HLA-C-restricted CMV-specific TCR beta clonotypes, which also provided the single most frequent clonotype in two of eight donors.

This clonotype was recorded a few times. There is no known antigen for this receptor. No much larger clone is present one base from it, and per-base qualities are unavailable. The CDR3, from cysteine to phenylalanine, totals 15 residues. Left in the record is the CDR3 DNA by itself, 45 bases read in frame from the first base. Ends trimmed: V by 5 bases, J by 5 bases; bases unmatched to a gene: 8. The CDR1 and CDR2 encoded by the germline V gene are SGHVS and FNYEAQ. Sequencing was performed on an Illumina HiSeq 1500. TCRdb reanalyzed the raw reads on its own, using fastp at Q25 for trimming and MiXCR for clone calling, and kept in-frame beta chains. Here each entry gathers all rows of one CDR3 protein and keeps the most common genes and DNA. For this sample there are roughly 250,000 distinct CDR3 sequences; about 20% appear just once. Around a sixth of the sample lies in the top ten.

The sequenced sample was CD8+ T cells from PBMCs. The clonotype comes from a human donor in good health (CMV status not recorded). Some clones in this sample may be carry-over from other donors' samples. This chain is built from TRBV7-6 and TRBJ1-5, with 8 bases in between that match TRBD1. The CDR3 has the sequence CASSTAGGSDQPQHF. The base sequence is TGTGCCAGCAGCACAGCAGGGGGCTCCGATCAGCCCCAGCATTTT.